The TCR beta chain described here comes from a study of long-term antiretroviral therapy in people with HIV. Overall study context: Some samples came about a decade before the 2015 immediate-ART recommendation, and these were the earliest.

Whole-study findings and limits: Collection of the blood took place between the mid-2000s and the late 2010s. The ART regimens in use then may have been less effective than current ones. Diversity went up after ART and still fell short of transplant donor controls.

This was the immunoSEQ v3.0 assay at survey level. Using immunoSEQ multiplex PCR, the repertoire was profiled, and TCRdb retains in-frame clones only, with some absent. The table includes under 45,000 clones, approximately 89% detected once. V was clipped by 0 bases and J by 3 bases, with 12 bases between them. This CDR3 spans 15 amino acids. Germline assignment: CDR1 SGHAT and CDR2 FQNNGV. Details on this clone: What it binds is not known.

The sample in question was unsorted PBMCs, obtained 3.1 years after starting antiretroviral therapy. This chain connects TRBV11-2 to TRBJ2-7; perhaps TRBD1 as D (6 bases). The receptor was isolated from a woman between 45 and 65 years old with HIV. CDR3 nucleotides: TGTGCCAGCAGCTTAGATGCGAACAGGGTCTACGAGCAGTACTTC. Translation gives CASSLDANRVYEQYF.